This note documents a single TCR beta chain sequence. The antigen remains unidentified. Repertoires were generated with immunoSEQ multiplex PCR, while TCRdb's copy carries only in-frame clones and drops some. The sample records over 7,000 clones, approximately 60% being singletons. The data stem from a study of coeliac disease. Study overall: Without high-resolution HLA typing, biased TRBV7-2 usage was examined as a proof of principle. Study findings and constraints: Largely private TRB repertoires meant most sequences were sample-unique.

This CDR3 has 13 residues. After removal of 6 bases from V and 7 bases from J, the junction contained 8 bases not matched to a gene. Germline assignment: CDR1 MNHEY and CDR2 SVGAGI. Sequencing used one aliquot of a few hundred thousand cells per fraction. This clonotype was sampled from a woman between 55 and 75 years old with celiac disease. The genes are TRBV6-5 and TRBJ2-5; TRBD1 aligns across 7 bases. The sample consisted of intraepithelial lymphocytes from the gut. In DNA form, the CDR3 reads TGTGCCAGCAGGACAGGGATAGCAGGGACCCAGTACTTC. It is translated as CASRTGIAGTQYF.